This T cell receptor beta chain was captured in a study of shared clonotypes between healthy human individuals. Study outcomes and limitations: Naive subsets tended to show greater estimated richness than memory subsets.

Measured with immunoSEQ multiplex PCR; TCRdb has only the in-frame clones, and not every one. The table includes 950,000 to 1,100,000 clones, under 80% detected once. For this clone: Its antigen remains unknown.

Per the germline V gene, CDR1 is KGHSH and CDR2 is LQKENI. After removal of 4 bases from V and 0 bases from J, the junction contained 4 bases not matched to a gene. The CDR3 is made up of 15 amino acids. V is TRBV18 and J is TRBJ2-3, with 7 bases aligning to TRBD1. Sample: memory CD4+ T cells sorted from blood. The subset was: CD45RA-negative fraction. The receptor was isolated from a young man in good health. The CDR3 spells CASSRNRGSTDTQYF. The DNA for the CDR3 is TGTGCCAGCTCACGTAACAGGGGAAGCACAGATACGCAGTATTTT.